The rows below give T cell receptor beta chains drawn from one sample of a study of shared T cell receptors in the human thymus. The table came from immunoSEQ multiplex PCR; TCRdb's copy has only in-frame clones and leaves some out. Among some 700,000 clones listed, approximately 85% were seen once. These data were also reused for a study on human thymus T cells.

The specimen was thymocytes. Receptor source: a girl under three years old with a congenital heart defect. Each CDR3 is given without its conserved first and last residue. D genes are given only for firm matches. Clone size is not always given. Where it is, it says once, few, many or a class for expanded clones.

D gene	V gene	clone size	CDR3 protein
NA	TRBV15	NA	ATSPQPSCWPPCEQF
NA	TRBV27	NA	ASSLQGDTNTGELF
NA	TRBV5-6	NA	ASSLVRGRGEKLF
NA	TRBV6-6	NA	ASSASLEGKSYEQY
NA	TRBV19	NA	ASSTPGQGSGNQPQH
TRBD2	TRBV5-1	NA	ASSLDTAGTTDTQY
NA	TRBV4-3	NA	ASSQDGLATDTQY
NA	TRBV29-1	few	SAWAGGNQPQH
TRBD2	TRBV2	NA	ASIGPSGIIAEQY
NA	TRBV6-4	NA	ASSDPGRGHNEQF
TRBD1	TRBV5-1	NA	ASSSGTGRTGELF
NA	TRBV29-1	NA	SVWQNYGYT
NA	TRBV15	NA	ATSQRTPYEQY
NA	TRBV28	NA	ASSLNDPGDSIDTQY
TRBD1	TRBV5-5	NA	ASSLDRGRIYGYT
NA	TRBV11-2	NA	ASSFDTNYGYT
NA	TRBV7-2	NA	ASSFGGTQH
TRBD2	TRBV7-9	NA	ASSPTSGEETQY
NA	TRBV20-1	few	SATRDQPQH
TRBD1	TRBV7-9	NA	ASSLRDRGPYTEAF
NA	TRBV4-3	NA	ASSQECVPRTEAF
TRBD1	TRBV7-8	NA	ASSFRQGLNTEAF
NA	TRBV2	few	ASTIGGDQPQH
TRBD2	TRBV4-3	once	ASSPSGGAGETQY
TRBD1	TRBV6-5	few	ATRRTGVEEQY
NA	TRBV29-1	NA	SVEGRPQGMYGYT
TRBD1	TRBV15	NA	ATSRGLYSQGQLYEQY
NA	TRBV7-2	NA	ASSLWADTSTDTQY
TRBD1	TRBV28	NA	ASSFRYPGQGTPLH
NA	TRBV18	NA	ASSLTRGLSGANVLT
NA	TRBV27	few	ASSTLLRGGLEGYEQY
NA	TRBV6-4	few	ASSDSTGDEQF
TRBD1	TRBV7-9	few	ASSLSGTVGTGELF
TRBD1	TRBV7-9	NA	ASSRTGEVFAGELF
NA	TRBV5-1	NA	ASSLREVKGENTEAF
NA	TRBV7-2	NA	ASSDTYEQY
NA	TRBV27	NA	ASSRSRDGELATFYGYT
NA	TRBV5-5	NA	ASSLVLTLNTEAF
NA	TRBV21-1	NA	ASSKGSEQY
TRBD1	TRBV19	once	ASSIGTGERSNQPQH
NA	TRBV4-2	once	ASSQEKKRDDSRYGYT
NA	TRBV6-6	NA	ASSHISSGAF
TRBD2	TRBV7-8	NA	ASLGSGTSRPYEQY
TRBD1	TRBV7-9	NA	ASSSGQGKRDEQY
NA	TRBV5-5	NA	ACRGGDTEAF
TRBD1	TRBV11-2	NA	ASSLARGQGPATNEKLF